A selection of T cell receptor beta chains follows, all from one sample in a study of blood T cell repertoires in COVID-19. The repertoire was sequenced with immunoSEQ multiplex PCR; TCRdb's copy has only in-frame clones and lacks some. Altogether about 250,000 clones are present, 88% being singletons, with the ten largest covering around 0.99%. The sample was peripheral blood. Receptors originate from a woman in her thirties or forties who had recovered from COVID-19. The CDR3 runs from the conserved cysteine through the conserved F or W. The D gene is left open where the match is weak. Clone size is stated in some rows and not others, as once, few, many or a class when expanded.

abundance	v_gene	d_gene	j_gene	CDR3nt	CDR3aa
NA	TRBV12-3/TRBV12-4	TRBD1	TRBJ2-3	TGTGCCAGCAGTGGCGACAGGGCTGCGCAGTATTTT	CASSGDRAAQYF
once	TRBV11-3	NA	TRBJ2-5	TGTGCCAGCAGCCCGGGTGCTAGCGAGGAGACCCAGTACTTC	CASSPGASEETQYF
NA	TRBV7-2	NA	TRBJ2-1	TGTGCCAGCAGCCACAGGGCCCTAGCTTACAATGAGCAGTTCTTC	CASSHRALAYNEQFF
NA	TRBV29-1	TRBD1	TRBJ1-1	TGCAGCGTTGAAGTATTGTCCCCGGGACAGGGGCCCCTCCTCGGTCCCACTGAAGCTTTCTTT	CSVEVLSPGQGPLLGPTEAFF
NA	TRBV28	NA	TRBJ1-1	TGTGCCAGCAGTTTGGGCCCCCTCTCTGAAGCTTTCTTT	CASSLGPLSEAFF
NA	TRBV30	NA	TRBJ2-3	TGTGCCTGGCGGCAGGCCGCCACAGATACGCAGTATTTT	CAWRQAATDTQYF
few	TRBV6-4	NA	TRBJ2-3	TGTGCCAGCAGTGACGGGACTAGCACAGATACGCAGTATTTT	CASSDGTSTDTQYF
NA	TRBV19	TRBD2	TRBJ2-5	TGTGCCAGTAGTATCGGATCTTTAGCGGGAGGGTATCAAGAGACCCAGTACTTC	CASSIGSLAGGYQETQYF
NA	TRBV27	NA	TRBJ1-4	TGTGCCAGCAGTTTCGGTAATGAAAAACTGTTTTTT	CASSFGNEKLFF
NA	TRBV28	NA	TRBJ1-1	TGTGCCAGCAGGGAGGGTGGGGAACCCCTTTATAAAGCTTTCTTT	CASREGGEPLYKAFF
NA	TRBV9	NA	TRBJ1-2	TGTGCCAGCAGCGTAGGGCCCGACTCCCCCTATGGCTACACCTTC	CASSVGPDSPYGYTF
NA	TRBV5-4	NA	TRBJ1-3	TGTGCCAGCAGCTTGGTCGGCTCTGGAAACACCATATATTTT	CASSLVGSGNTIYF
NA	TRBV2	NA	TRBJ2-3	TGTGCCAGCAGTGAAGTGCGAGGGGGAGGGGGAGATACGCAGTATTTT	CASSEVRGGGGDTQYF
NA	TRBV27	TRBD1	TRBJ2-3	TGTGCCAGCAGTCCGGACAGGGGGTCGGATACGCAGTATTTT	CASSPDRGSDTQYF